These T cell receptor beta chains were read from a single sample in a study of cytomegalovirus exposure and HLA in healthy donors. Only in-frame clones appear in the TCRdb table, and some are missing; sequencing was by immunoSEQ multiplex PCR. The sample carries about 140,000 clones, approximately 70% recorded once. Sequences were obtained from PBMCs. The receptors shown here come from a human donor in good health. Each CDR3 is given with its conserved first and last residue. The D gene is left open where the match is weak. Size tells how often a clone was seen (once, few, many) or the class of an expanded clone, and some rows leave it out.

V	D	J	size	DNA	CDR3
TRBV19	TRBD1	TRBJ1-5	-	TGTGCCAGTAGTTTTTTAGACAGGGGGCTTTCCAATCAGCCCCAGCATTTT	CASSFLDRGLSNQPQHF
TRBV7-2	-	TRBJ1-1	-	TGTGCCAGCACCCAGGGGATAAGCGCTGAAGCTTTCTTT	CASTQGISAEAFF
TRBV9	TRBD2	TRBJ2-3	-	TGTGCCAGCAGCGTGACTAGCGGGCGAGATACGCAGTATTTT	CASSVTSGRDTQYF
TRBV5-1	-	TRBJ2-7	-	TGCGCCAGCAGCGTGGACCCAGGGGTTTACGAGCAGTACTTC	CASSVDPGVYEQYF
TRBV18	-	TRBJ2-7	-	TGTGCCAGCTCACCACGTACAGGGTATTCCGAGCAGTACTTC	CASSPRTGYSEQYF
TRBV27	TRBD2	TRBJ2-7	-	TGTGCCAGCATGGGGGCGGGGGGTGCCTACGAGCAGTACTTC	CASMGAGGAYEQYF
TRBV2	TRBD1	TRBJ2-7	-	TGTGCCAGCAGAGGGACAGTGGTCGAGCAGTACTTC	CASRGTVVEQYF
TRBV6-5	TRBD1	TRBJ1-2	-	TGTGCCAGCAGCCGGGACAGCAACTATGGCTACACCTTC	CASSRDSNYGYTF
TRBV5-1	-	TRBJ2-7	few	TGCGCCAGCAGCTTCGGTCCGAGCTCCTACGAGCAGTACTTC	CASSFGPSSYEQYF
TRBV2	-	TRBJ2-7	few	TGTGCCAGCAGTGAAGTGGCAGGTACCTACGAGCAGTACTTC	CASSEVAGTYEQYF
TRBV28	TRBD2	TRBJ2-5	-	TGTGCCAGCATTGGCTTGGGGTCAGCGGGAACCGGTGAGACCCAGTACTTC	CASIGLGSAGTGETQYF
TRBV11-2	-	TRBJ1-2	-	TGTGCCAGCAGCTTAGGTGGGCAGGGGACGAACTATGGCTACACCTTC	CASSLGGQGTNYGYTF
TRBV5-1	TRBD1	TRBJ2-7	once	TGCGCCAGCAGCCCGGGACAGACCTACGAGCAGTACTTC	CASSPGQTYEQYF
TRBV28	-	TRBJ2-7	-	TGTGCCAGCAGTTTCAGAAAAGGGGCTGTTCGGTCCTACGAGCAGTACTTC	CASSFRKGAVRSYEQYF
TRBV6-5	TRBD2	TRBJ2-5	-	TGTGCCAGCAGTTACGGGCTAGCGGGATGGGAAGAGACCCAGTACTTC	CASSYGLAGWEETQYF
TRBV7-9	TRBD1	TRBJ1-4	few	TGTGCCAGCAGCCCGGAGGGGGACAGCGCGATTTTT	CASSPEGDSAIF
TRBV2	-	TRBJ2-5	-	TGTGCCAGCAGGGGGCAGGAGACCCAGTACTTC	CASRGQETQYF
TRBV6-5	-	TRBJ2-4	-	TGTGCCAGCAGTTACTCGGAGGGTTCCAAAAACATTCAGTACTTC	CASSYSEGSKNIQYF
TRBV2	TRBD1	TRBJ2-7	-	TGTGCCAGCAGTGAGTCACAGGGGTTCACCTACGAGCAGTACTTC	CASSESQGFTYEQYF
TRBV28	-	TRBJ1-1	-	TGTGCCAGCAGTTTACCCAGGGGCACTGAAGCTTTCTTT	CASSLPRGTEAFF
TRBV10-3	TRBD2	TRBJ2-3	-	TGTGCCATCAAGGCGGGAGAGGGCACAGATACGCAGTATTTT	CAIKAGEGTDTQYF
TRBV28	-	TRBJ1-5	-	TGTGCCAGCAGTGTGTATAGCAATCAGCCCCAGCATTTT	CASSVYSNQPQHF
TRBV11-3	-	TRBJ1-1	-	TGTGCCAGCAGCTTAGTCCAGGGGAAGACTGAAGCTTTCTTT	CASSLVQGKTEAFF